This TCR beta chain was sequenced during a study of control samples from healthy donors and cancer patients. The assay was immunoSEQ multiplex PCR, and TCRdb's table has in-frame clones only and misses some. In the table there are approximately 100,000 clones, around 89% of which are singletons. The sequencing sample was made of blood. This receptor was taken from a young man in good health.

The CDR3 DNA is TGTGCCAGCAGCACAGACAGGGGAAGGAAAAGTGGGAATCAGCCCCAGCATTTT. This codes for CASSTDRGRKSGNQPQHF. The chain joins TRBV28 to TRBJ1-5, with TRBD1 matching over 8 bases. The germline V gene encodes CDR1 MDHEN and CDR2 SYDVKM. The CDR3 is 18 residues long. Trimming at V came to 6 bases and at J to 4 bases, leaving 17 bases not matched to a gene.